This T cell receptor (beta chain) was sequenced for a study of CD8 T cells in ankylosing spondylitis. The CDR3 covers 16 residues. V lost 1 base to trimming and J lost 4 bases; unmatched junction nucleotides: 4. Germline V gene data show CDR1 as SEHNR and CDR2 as FQNEAQ (reference sequence). This clonotype appeared a few times. A quantitative 5'-RACE method, one with molecular barcodes, was used to make TCR beta libraries. TCRdb itself ran the 5' RACE reads through MiXCR, one entry per CDR3 protein. This sample has around 250,000 distinct CDR3 sequences, with about 30% found just once. V gene TRBV7-9 combines with J gene TRBJ2-1; 10 nucleotides agree with TRBD2. Specimen: blood, either unsorted or a sorted T cell fraction (not recorded which). This clonotype was obtained from a male donor with ankylosing spondylitis or in good health (not recorded which). CDR3 DNA sequence: TGTGCCAGCAGCTTAGTTAGCGGGGGGCGATACAATGAGCAGTTCTTC. Encoded protein: CASSLVSGGRYNEQFF.